Shown below are 23 T cell receptor beta chains from a single sample sequenced in a study of T cells expressing NK-cell markers. With the 5' RACE reads reprocessed, TCRdb shows one record per CDR3 protein and no DNA. This table lists a few hundred thousand distinct CDR3 sequences. The sequenced material came from blood T cells: a sorted CD56 or NKG2C T cell subset, CD4+ or CD8+ T cells, or bulk PBMC T cells (not recorded which). The receptors come from a young man in good health.

The rearrangement joins TRBV10-3 to TRBJ2-3; the TCRdb D gene call, TRBD2, has no DNA to confirm it. The CDR3 loop spans 16 amino acids. Germline assignment: CDR1 ENHRY and CDR2 SYGVKD. CDR3 sequence: CAISEISSGWPDTQYF.

The chain couples TRBV7-2 to TRBJ2-3; without DNA, the TCRdb call of TRBD2 cannot be checked. Germline lookup yields CDR1 SGHTA and CDR2 FQGNSA. The length of the CDR3 is 16 residues. The CDR3 here is CASRKGAGGPTDTQYF. The whole variable domain, remainder taken from reference TRBV7-2 and TRBJ2-3, is GAGVSQSPSNKVTEKGKDVELRCDPISGHTALYWYRQSLGQGLEFLIYFQGNSAPDKSGLPSDRFSAERTGGSVSTLTIQRTQQEDSAVYLCASRKGAGGPTDTQYFGPGTRLTVL.

The gene calls are TRBV3-1 and TRBJ2-1; the TRBD2 assignment by TCRdb is unverifiable without DNA. This CDR3 has 15 amino acids. CDR1 is LGHDT and CDR2 is YNNKEL in the germline V gene (reference sequence). CDR3 loop: CASSLTSGAGDEQFF.

V is TRBV4-2 and J is TRBJ2-3; the TCRdb call, TRBD1, lacks DNA for checking. Per germline, CDR1 LGHNA and CDR2 YNFKEQ. CDR3 length: 20 residues. CDR3: CASSQDLNPTDSSSTDTQYF.

The chain links TRBV28 to TRBJ1-2; the D call of TRBD1 rests on TCRdb alone, since no DNA is present to check it. Germline CDR1 and CDR2: MDHEN and SYDVKM. This CDR3 comprises 13 residues. The CDR3 reads CASSPGQGWVDTF.

V usage is TRBV7-9 and J usage is TRBJ2-1; TCRdb outputs TRBD2, but without DNA this stays unchecked. Germline V gives CDR1 SEHNR, CDR2 FQNEAQ (reference sequence). CDR3 length equals 15 residues. CDR3 protein: CASSFRDSEGVEQFF. Full variable domain (missing parts from reference TRBV7-9 and TRBJ2-1): DTGVSQNPRHKITKRGQNVTFRCDPISEHNRLYWYRQTLGQGPEFLTYFQNEAQLEKSRLLSDRFSAERPKGSFSTLEIQRTEQGDSAMYLCASSFRDSEGVEQFFGPGTRLTVL.

V usage is TRBV20-1 and J usage is TRBJ2-7; TCRdb reports TRBD2, a call that lacks DNA to check it against. Per germline, CDR1 DFQATT and CDR2 SNEGSKA (reference sequence). The CDR3 has 16 amino acids. The chain's CDR3 is CSATPTSGRVLYEQYF.

The rearrangement links TRBV28 to TRBJ2-7; TCRdb lists TRBD2, though no DNA is available to test this call. This CDR3 has 16 residues. Germline V gene lookup returns CDR1 MDHEN and CDR2 SYDVKM. The CDR3 sequence: CASSSPGLHNSYEQYF.

The chain has TRBV6-5 and TRBJ2-7; the D call of TRBD1 rests on TCRdb alone, since no DNA is present to check it. The germline V gene encodes CDR1 MNHEY and CDR2 SVGAGI. The length of the CDR3 is 15 residues. CDR3 loop: CASSYSSRDGYEQYF.

This chain joins TRBV29-1 and TRBJ2-2. The germline V gene has CDR1 SQVTM and CDR2 ANQGSEA. This CDR3 spans 13 amino acids. CDR3 protein: CSVEVASIGELFF.

This sequence joins TRBV12-3 or TRBV12-4 and TRBJ2-5; the TRBD1 assignment by TCRdb is unverifiable without DNA. This CDR3 has 13 amino acids. The CDR3 sequence: CASSLPGGETQYF.

V gene TRBV12-3 or TRBV12-4 combines with J gene TRBJ2-5. There are 14 residues in the CDR3. CDR3 protein: CASSIRRLQETQYF.

This rearrangement joins TRBV4-3 to TRBJ2-4. In germline, CDR1 is LGHNA, CDR2 YSLEER. The CDR3 runs to 16 residues. CDR3 amino acids: CASSQDPLLAKNIQYF.

The gene calls are TRBV12-3 or TRBV12-4 and TRBJ2-2. The CDR3 has 14 residues. The CDR3 is CASKRVRMAGELFF.

The chain uses TRBV15 and TRBJ2-4; TCRdb indicates TRBD2, and absent DNA this call remains unverified. Germline CDR1 and CDR2: LNHNV and YYDKDF (reference sequence). CDR3 size: 17 residues. CDR3 sequence: CATSRDISGLAGDIQYF.

The J gene is TRBJ1-4, the V gene TRBV9; with no DNA, the TCRdb D assignment of TRBD1 cannot be verified. CDR1 SGDLS and CDR2 YYNGEE come from the germline V gene. The CDR3 contains 16 residues. CDR3 in amino acids: CASSDRGGVPNEKLFF.

The rearrangement links TRBV18 to TRBJ2-3; TCRdb's assignment of TRBD2 cannot be checked, as there is no DNA. The CDR3 sequence is 15 residues long. CDR1 KGHSH and CDR2 LQKENI come from the germline V gene. This CDR3 is CASSPLSGRTDTQYF.

The chain has TRBV10-3 and TRBJ2-3; as DNA is missing, the TRBD1 call by TCRdb cannot be tested. Germline V gene lookup returns CDR1 ENHRY and CDR2 SYGVKD. This CDR3 is built from 15 residues. The CDR3 protein is CAISVDRGVRDTQYF.

The CDR3 reads CASSPSTGNDEQFF. The chain employs TRBV6-1 and TRBJ2-1; without DNA, the TCRdb call of TRBD1 cannot be checked. This CDR3 is 14 amino acids long. Germline-derived CDR1 and CDR2 are MNHNS and SASEGT.

This rearrangement joins TRBV5-1 to TRBJ2-4; TCRdb returns TRBD2, unconfirmable since there is no DNA. Germline V lookup: CDR1 SGHRS, CDR2 YFSETQ. The CDR3 runs 15 residues. CDR3 in amino acids: CASSSGTAGGDIQYF.

The gene calls are TRBV20-1 and TRBJ2-1; the D gene TCRdb calls, TRBD2, cannot be checked with no DNA. The CDR3 extends over 19 amino acids. CDR1 is DFQATT, CDR2 SNEGSKA, per germline (reference sequence). This CDR3 is CSAISSSGRAGGSYNEQFF.

This chain links TRBV29-1 with TRBJ2-1; the D call of TRBD2 rests on TCRdb alone, since no DNA is present to check it. CDR1 and CDR2 (germline): SQVTM, ANQGSEA. The CDR3 is 14 amino acids. The CDR3 sequence: CSLMTSGLYNEQFF.

The rearrangement uses TRBV5-1 and TRBJ1-4; without DNA, the TCRdb call of TRBD1 cannot be checked. The CDR3 runs 15 residues. Germline assignment: CDR1 SGHRS and CDR2 YFSETQ. CDR3 residues: CASSLPQGANEKLFF.